This TCR beta chain is drawn from a study of cytomegalovirus exposure and HLA in healthy donors. This clone has just a few counts. This PCR relied on a set of 60 Vbeta primers and 13 Jbeta primers. Repertoires were generated with immunoSEQ multiplex PCR, while TCRdb's copy carries only in-frame clones and drops some. The table has 150,000 to 200,000 clones, around nine tenths seen once. V was pared by 5 bases and J by 0 bases, with 6 bases of the junction left unmatched. CDR1 is LNHDA and CDR2 is SQIVND in the germline V gene (reference sequence). CDR3 size: 18 residues. The sequenced material came from PBMCs. The chain employs TRBV19 and TRBJ2-2; 13 nucleotides agree with TRBD2. This receptor was obtained from a woman in her late teens or twenties in good health and CMV-seronegative. The CDR3 bases are TGTGCCAGTAGTGGACTAGCGGGAGTACTGCCGAACACCGGGGAGCTGTTTTTT. This translates into CASSGLAGVLPNTGELFF.